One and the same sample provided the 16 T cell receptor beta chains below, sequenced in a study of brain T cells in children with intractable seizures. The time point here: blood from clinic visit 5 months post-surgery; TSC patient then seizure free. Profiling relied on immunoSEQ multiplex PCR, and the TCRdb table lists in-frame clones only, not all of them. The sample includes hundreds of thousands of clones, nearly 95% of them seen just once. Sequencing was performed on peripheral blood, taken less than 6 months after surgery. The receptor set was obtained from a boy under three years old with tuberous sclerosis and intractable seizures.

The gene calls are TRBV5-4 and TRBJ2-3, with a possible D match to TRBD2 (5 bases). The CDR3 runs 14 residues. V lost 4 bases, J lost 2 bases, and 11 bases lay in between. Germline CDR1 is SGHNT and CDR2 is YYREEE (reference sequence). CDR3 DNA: TGTGCCAGCAGCCCGAGCGGATCCACAGATACGCAGTATTTT. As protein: CASSPSGSTDTQYF. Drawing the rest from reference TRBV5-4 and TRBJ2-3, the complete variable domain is ETGVTQSPTHLIKTRGQQVTLRCSSQSGHNTVSWYQQALGQGPQFIFQYYREEENGRGNFPPRFSGLQFPNYSSELNVNALELDDSALYLCASSPSGSTDTQYFGPGTRLTVL.

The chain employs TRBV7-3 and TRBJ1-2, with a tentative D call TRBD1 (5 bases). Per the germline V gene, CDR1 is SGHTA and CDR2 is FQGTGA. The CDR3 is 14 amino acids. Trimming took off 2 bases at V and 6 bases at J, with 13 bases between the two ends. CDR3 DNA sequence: TGTGCCAGCAGCTTACTGGCAGGGAAGAATGGCTACACCTTC. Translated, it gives CASSLLAGKNGYTF.

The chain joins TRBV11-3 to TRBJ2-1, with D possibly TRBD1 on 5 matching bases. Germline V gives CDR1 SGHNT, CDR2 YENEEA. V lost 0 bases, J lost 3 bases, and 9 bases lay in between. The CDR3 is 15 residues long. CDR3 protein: CASSLERTNYNEQFF. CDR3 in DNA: TGTGCCAGCAGCTTAGAAAGGACAAACTACAATGAGCAGTTCTTC.

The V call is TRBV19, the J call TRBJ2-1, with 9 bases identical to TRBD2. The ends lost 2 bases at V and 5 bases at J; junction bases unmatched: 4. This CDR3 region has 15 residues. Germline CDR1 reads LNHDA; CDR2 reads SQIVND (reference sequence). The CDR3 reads CASSISSGGHNEQFF. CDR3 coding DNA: TGTGCCAGTAGTATAAGTAGCGGGGGACACAATGAGCAGTTCTTC.

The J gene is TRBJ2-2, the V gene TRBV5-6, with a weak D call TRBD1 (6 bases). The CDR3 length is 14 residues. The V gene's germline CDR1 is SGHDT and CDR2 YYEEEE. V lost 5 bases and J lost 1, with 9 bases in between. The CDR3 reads CASRGAGNTGELFF. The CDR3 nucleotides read TGTGCCAGCAGGGGGGCAGGGAACACCGGGGAGCTGTTTTTT.

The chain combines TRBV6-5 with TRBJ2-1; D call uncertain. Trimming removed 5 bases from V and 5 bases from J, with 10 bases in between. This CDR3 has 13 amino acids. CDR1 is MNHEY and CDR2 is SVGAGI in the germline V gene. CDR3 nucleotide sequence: TGTGCCAGCAGTAGAATCGGTGACAATGAGCAGTTCTTC. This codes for CASSRIGDNEQFF.

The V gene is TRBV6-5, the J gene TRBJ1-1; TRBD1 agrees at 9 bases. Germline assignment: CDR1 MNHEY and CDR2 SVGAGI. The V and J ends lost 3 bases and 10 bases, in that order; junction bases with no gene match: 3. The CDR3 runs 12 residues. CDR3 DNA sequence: TGTGCCAGCAGTTATCCGACAGGGGGAGCTTTCTTT. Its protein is CASSYPTGGAFF.

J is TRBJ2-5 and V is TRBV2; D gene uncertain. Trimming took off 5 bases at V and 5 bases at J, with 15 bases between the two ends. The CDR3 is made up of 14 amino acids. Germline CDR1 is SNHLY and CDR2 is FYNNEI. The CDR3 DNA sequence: TGTGCCAGCAGTCGGGTATGGGAAGCCGAGACCCAGTACTTC. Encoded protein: CASSRVWEAETQYF.

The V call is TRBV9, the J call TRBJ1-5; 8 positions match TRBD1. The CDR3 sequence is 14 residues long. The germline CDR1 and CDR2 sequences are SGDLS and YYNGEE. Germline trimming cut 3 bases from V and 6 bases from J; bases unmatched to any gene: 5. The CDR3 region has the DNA TGTGCCAGCAGCGCCGACAGGGGTCTTCAGCCCCAGCATTTT. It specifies CASSADRGLQPQHF. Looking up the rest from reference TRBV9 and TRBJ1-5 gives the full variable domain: DSGVTQTPKHLITATGQRVTLRCSPRSGDLSVYWYQQSLDQGLQFLIQYYNGEERAKGNILERFSAQQFPDLHSELNLSSLELGDSALYFCASSADRGLQPQHFGDGTRLSIL.

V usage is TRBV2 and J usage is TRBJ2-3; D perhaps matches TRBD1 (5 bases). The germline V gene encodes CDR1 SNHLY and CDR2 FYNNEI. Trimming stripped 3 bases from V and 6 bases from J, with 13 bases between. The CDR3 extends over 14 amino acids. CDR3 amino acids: CASSDVIQGDTQYF. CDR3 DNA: TGTGCCAGCAGTGATGTCATTCAGGGTGATACGCAGTATTTT.

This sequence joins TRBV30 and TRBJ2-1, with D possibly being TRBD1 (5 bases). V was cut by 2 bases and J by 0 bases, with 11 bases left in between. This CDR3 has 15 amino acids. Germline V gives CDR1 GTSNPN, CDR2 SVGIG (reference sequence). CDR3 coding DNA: TGTGCCTGGAGTCCCGACAGTAGCTCCTACAATGAGCAGTTCTTC. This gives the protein CAWSPDSSSYNEQFF. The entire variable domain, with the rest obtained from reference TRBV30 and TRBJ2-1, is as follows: SQTIHQWPATLVQPVGSPLSLECTVEGTSNPNLYWYRQAAGRGLQLLFYSVGIGQISSEVPQNLSASRPQDRQFILSSKKLLLSDSGFYLCAWSPDSSSYNEQFFGPGTRLTVL.

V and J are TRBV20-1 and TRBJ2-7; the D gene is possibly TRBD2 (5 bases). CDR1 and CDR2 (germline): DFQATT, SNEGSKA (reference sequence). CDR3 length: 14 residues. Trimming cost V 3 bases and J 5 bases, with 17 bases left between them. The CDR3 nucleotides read TGCAGTGCTAGTATTGGGTCTCGGGGAGACGAGCAGTACTTC. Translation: CSASIGSRGDEQYF.

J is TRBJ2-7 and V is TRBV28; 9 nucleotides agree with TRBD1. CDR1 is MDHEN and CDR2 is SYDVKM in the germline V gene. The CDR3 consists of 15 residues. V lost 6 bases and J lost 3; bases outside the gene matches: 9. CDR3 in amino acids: CASSLGQGILYEQYF. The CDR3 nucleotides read TGTGCCAGCAGCCTCGGACAGGGGATCCTCTACGAGCAGTACTTC.

DNA of the CDR3: TGCGCCAGCAGCCAATGGACAAACGAGAGACTTAGCAATCAGCCCCAGCATTTT. This sequence encodes CASSQWTNERLSNQPQHF. The chain uses TRBV4-1 and TRBJ1-5; tentatively, D is TRBD1 (5 bases). V lost 2 bases, J lost 0 bases, and 17 bases lay in between. The CDR3 runs 18 residues. Germline V CDR1 and CDR2: MGHRA, YSYEKL.

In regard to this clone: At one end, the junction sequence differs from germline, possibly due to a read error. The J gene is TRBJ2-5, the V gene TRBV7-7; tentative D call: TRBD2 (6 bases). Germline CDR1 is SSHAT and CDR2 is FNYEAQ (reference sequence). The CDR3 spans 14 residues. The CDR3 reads CASSLDRLGETQYF. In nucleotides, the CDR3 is TGTGCTAGCAGCCTCGACAGACTAGGGGAGACCCAGTACTTC. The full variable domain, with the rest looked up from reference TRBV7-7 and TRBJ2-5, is GAGVSQSPRYKVTKRGQDVTLRCDPISSHATLYWYQQALGQGPEFLTYFNYEAQPDKSGLPSDRFSAERPEGSISTLTIQRTEQRDSAMYRCASSLDRLGETQYFGPGTRLLVL.

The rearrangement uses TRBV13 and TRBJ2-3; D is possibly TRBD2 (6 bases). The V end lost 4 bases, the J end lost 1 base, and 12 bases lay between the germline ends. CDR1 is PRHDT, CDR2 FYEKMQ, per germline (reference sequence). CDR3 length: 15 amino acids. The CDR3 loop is CASSSMGLRTDTQYF. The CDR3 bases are TGTGCCAGCAGCTCGATGGGACTTCGCACAGATACGCAGTATTTT.